Listed below are T cell receptor beta chains from one sample, sequenced in a study of T cell repertoires in cytomegalovirus infection. TCRdb re-called the reads with MiXCR, one entry per CDR3 protein. The data contain about 530,000 distinct CDR3 sequences, about 26% of them singletons. Sequenced: PBMCs. The receptor set was obtained from a human donor in good health (CMV status not recorded). Some clones in this sample may be carry-over from other donors' samples. The CDR3 runs from the conserved cysteine through the conserved F or W. Fields, in order: J gene, clone size, D gene, V gene, CDR3 DNA, CDR3 protein. The D gene is left open where the match is weak. Size is omitted from some rows. Given values are once, few, many or a class for expanded clones.

TRBJ1-1,-,-,TRBV29-1,TGCAGCGTTGACCGGACAGACACTGAAGCTTTCTTT,CSVDRTDTEAFF
TRBJ2-3,-,TRBD1,TRBV20-1,TGCAGTGCAAGGGACAGGGGGAGCACAGATACGCAGTATTTT,CSARDRGSTDTQYF
TRBJ1-4,few,-,TRBV7-9,TGTGCCAGCAGCGCGCCCCTGGGGGAAAGGAGTGAAAAACTGTTTTTT,CASSAPLGERSEKLFF
TRBJ1-5,many,TRBD1,TRBV7-8,TGTGCCAGCAGCTCCGACGACAGGGCGGGGAATCAGCCCCAGCATTTT,CASSSDDRAGNQPQHF
TRBJ2-7,-,-,TRBV7-9,TGTGCCAGCAGCTTAGCCCCGTCCCCCTCCTACGAGCAGTACTTC,CASSLAPSPSYEQYF
TRBJ1-1,many,TRBD1,TRBV6-1,TGTGCCAGCAGGACAGGGGTTTACACTGAAGCTTTCTTT,CASRTGVYTEAFF
TRBJ2-7,few,-,TRBV7-7,TGTGCCAGCAGCCTCGGGCCCCAAAGCCCCTACGAGCAGTACTTC,CASSLGPQSPYEQYF
TRBJ2-1,-,-,TRBV10-3,TGTGCCATCAGTGAAGGATTGGGACTCTACAATGAGCAGTTCTTC,CAISEGLGLYNEQFF
TRBJ1-6,-,-,TRBV6-5,TGTGCCACTCGACAGTATAATTCACCCCTCCACTTT,CATRQYNSPLHF
TRBJ1-1,-,-,TRBV6-5,TGTGCCAGCAGTTACCACCCGATGGGTACGAACACTGAAGCTTTCTTT,CASSYHPMGTNTEAFF
TRBJ2-5,-,TRBD2,TRBV7-2,TGTGCCAGCAGCTTAAAGGCGGGGGGGTTGCGAGAGACCCAGTACTTC,CASSLKAGGLRETQYF
TRBJ2-3,-,TRBD2,TRBV11-2,TGTGCCAGCAGCTTAGCGACTAGCGGGAGGGCGGATACGCAGTATTTT,CASSLATSGRADTQYF
TRBJ2-3,few,-,TRBV27,TGTGCCAGCAGTTTACTGGGACCTCCCGCAGATACGCAGTATTTT,CASSLLGPPADTQYF
TRBJ2-7,many,-,TRBV7-2,TGTGCCAGCAGCTTATCTAGCGCAACCTACGAGCAGTACTTC,CASSLSSATYEQYF
TRBJ2-7,many,-,TRBV7-9,TGTGCCAGCAGCTTAGGTGGGGGGATCTACGAGCAGTACTTC,CASSLGGGIYEQYF
TRBJ2-1,many,-,TRBV7-6,TGTGCCAGCAGCCTCTACGGACTGAGCTCCTACAATGAGCAGTTCTTC,CASSLYGLSSYNEQFF
TRBJ1-1,-,TRBD1,TRBV4-3,TGCGCCAGCAGCCACATAGGACAGGGCCCAGATGGGAACACTGAAGCTTTCTTT,CASSHIGQGPDGNTEAFF
TRBJ2-2,-,-,TRBV27,TGTGCCAGCAGTCCAATGACTGCCTCGAACACCGGGGAGCTGTTTTTT,CASSPMTASNTGELFF
TRBJ2-1,-,-,TRBV5-4,TGTGCCAGCAGCATCCAGGGTTCCTACAATGAGCAGTTCTTC,CASSIQGSYNEQFF
TRBJ2-1,few,TRBD2,TRBV7-2,TGTGCCAGCAGCTTAGTTCGGGGGGGGGGCGGAGTTTCCTACAATGAGCAGTTCTTC,CASSLVRGGGGVSYNEQFF
TRBJ2-3,many,-,TRBV7-2,TGTGCCTCCACCTTAGGGCCTCCAAGGACAGATACGCAGTATTTT,CASTLGPPRTDTQYF
TRBJ1-5,-,-,TRBV5-6,TGTGTCAGCAGCTTACAACAGGGAAATGGCAATCAGCCCCAGCATTTT,CVSSLQQGNGNQPQHF
TRBJ1-5,-,TRBD1,TRBV7-2,TGTGCCAGCAGCGCAACGACAGGGTTCCATCAGCCCCAGCATTTT,CASSATTGFHQPQHF
TRBJ2-1,many,-,TRBV7-2,TGTGCCAGCAGCTTAGATAGAGGGCGGAATGAGCAGTTCTTC,CASSLDRGRNEQFF
TRBJ2-1,few,-,TRBV19,TGTGCCAGTAGAAGGGGGGTCGGGACTGGAGTAGACAATGAGCAGTTCTTC,CASRRGVGTGVDNEQFF
TRBJ2-1,-,-,TRBV7-8,TGTGCCAGCAGCTTAGTAGGGCGGGGTCCCGGGGGTGAGCAGTTCTTC,CASSLVGRGPGGEQFF
TRBJ1-1,many,-,TRBV10-3,TGTGCCATCAGTGTTCTCCCTCGCGACACTGAAGCTTTCTTT,CAISVLPRDTEAFF
TRBJ2-2,many,TRBD1,TRBV7-8,TGTGCCAGCACCGACAGGGTATCAAACACCGGGGAGCTGTTTTTT,CASTDRVSNTGELFF
TRBJ2-1,few,-,TRBV6-2/TRBV6-3,-,CASSYWGSGSPSKFF
TRBJ2-4,-,TRBD1,TRBV7-9,TGTGCCAGCAGTTTCCGAGGGGGCGCAGGGGAAAACATTCAGTACTTC,CASSFRGGAGENIQYF
TRBJ2-4,-,TRBD2,TRBV19,TGTGCCAGTAGTACAACGGCGGGACTAGCGGGAGGCAGGAACATTCAGTACTTC,CASSTTAGLAGGRNIQYF
TRBJ2-7,few,TRBD2,TRBV11-2,TGTGCCAGCAATGGGGGAGGGCCCGCCTACGAGCAGTACTTC,CASNGGGPAYEQYF
TRBJ1-1,-,-,TRBV19,TGTGCCAGTAGTATTCTGGCTTCTCAGGGACACACTGAAGCTTTCTTT,CASSILASQGHTEAFF
TRBJ2-3,few,-,TRBV6-2/TRBV6-3,TGTGCCAGCAGAAGACAGGCCCTCCGGACAGATACGCAGTATTTT,CASRRQALRTDTQYF
TRBJ1-5,few,-,TRBV6-1,TGTGCCAGCAGTGAACTTGCCCAAACGATGGCTGGAATGATGAACCCCCAGCATTTT,CASSELAQTMAGMMNPQHF